The source of this T cell receptor (beta chain) is a study of cytomegalovirus exposure and HLA in healthy donors. Across the study: Earlier, almost 120 million unique TCR beta sequences were recovered from roughly 200 million T cells by an analysis.

PCR amplification relied on 60 Vbeta primers (plus 13 Jbeta primers). Clones were read by immunoSEQ multiplex PCR, and TCRdb kept only the in-frame ones, dropping some. The sample includes under 250,000 clones, 65% to 85% of them seen just once. CDR1 LNHDA and CDR2 SQIVND come from the germline V gene (reference sequence). The CDR3 covers 15 residues. V lost 5 bases and J 0 bases, leaving 11 bases between the germline ends. Details on this clone: Antigen unknown.

Study outcomes and limitations: Trimming of TCR beta V- and J-genes showed a link, identified in a later analysis, to a missense DCLRE1C variant. The authors enumerated over 150 TCR beta chains as linked to cytomegalovirus.

The clonotype originates from a man aged 50 to 60 in good health and CMV-seronegative. Sequencing used PBMCs. The chain combines TRBV19 with TRBJ2-1; D is perhaps TRBD2 (5 bases). DNA of the CDR3: TGTGCCAGTAGTTTCCTAGCATACTCCTACAATGAGCAGTTCTTC. Its translation: CASSFLAYSYNEQFF.